Below, 27 T cell receptor beta chains from the same sample are listed, as sequenced in a study of shared clonotypes between healthy human individuals. Sequenced by immunoSEQ multiplex PCR; TCRdb stores in-frame clones only, minus some. This sample carries about half a million clones, approximately 78% of them seen once, and the ten largest clones take around 11%. Sequencing was carried out using PBMCs. The receptors come from a middle-aged woman in good health. Some clones in this sample may be carry-over from other donors' samples.

The rearrangement links TRBV28 to TRBJ1-2, with 8 bases that match TRBD1. Germline CDR1 reads MDHEN; CDR2 reads SYDVKM. The CDR3 consists of 14 residues. J was trimmed by 5 bases and V by 5 bases; bases with no gene match: 7. The CDR3 is CASSAGGLGYGYTF. Here the CDR3 DNA reads TGTGCCAGCAGTGCAGGGGGCTTGGGGTATGGCTACACCTTC.

The gene calls are TRBV2 and TRBJ2-1, with a weak D call TRBD2 (5 bases). V was shortened by 7 bases and J by 3 bases, with 16 bases between the two germline ends. Germline CDR1 reads SNHLY; CDR2 reads FYNNEI. This CDR3 is built from 15 residues. The CDR3 reads CASKADPWSYNEQFF. The CDR3 coding sequence is TGTGCCAGCAAAGCGGACCCCTGGAGCTACAATGAGCAGTTCTTC.

This clone has a handful of counts. The genes are TRBV28 and TRBJ2-7; 11 bases match TRBD2. J gave up 0 bases and V 7 bases, and 8 bases lay outside the gene matches. The CDR3 runs to 16 residues. Germline assignment: CDR1 MDHEN and CDR2 SYDVKM. This CDR3 reads CASIGSGRASSYEQYF. Here the CDR3 DNA reads TGTGCCAGCATAGGTAGCGGGAGGGCGAGCTCCTACGAGCAGTACTTC.

The V call is TRBV11-2, the J call TRBJ2-5; TRBD1 agrees at 8 bases. Unmatched junction bases numbered 9, after V lost 4 bases and J lost 2 bases. The CDR3 is 16 residues long. CDR1 and CDR2 from the germline V gene are SGHAT and FQNNGV. CDR3 loop: CASSYNRGTGQETQYF. CDR3 bases: TGTGCCAGCAGCTACAACAGGGGGACGGGGCAAGAGACCCAGTACTTC.

This clone was counted only a few times. V and J are TRBV19 and TRBJ2-1; 7 nucleotides line up with TRBD2. The CDR3 covers 17 residues. CDR1 and CDR2 from the germline V gene are LNHDA and SQIVND (reference sequence). Trimming took 0 bases from V and 0 from J; bases not matched to a gene: 5. The chain's CDR3 is CASSIDWGGSSYNEQFF. CDR3 nucleotide sequence: TGTGCCAGTAGTATAGATTGGGGGGGGAGCTCCTACAATGAGCAGTTCTTC. Drawing the rest from reference TRBV19 and TRBJ2-1, the complete variable domain is DGGITQSPKYLFRKEGQNVTLSCEQNLNHDAMYWYRQDPGQGLRLIYYSQIVNDFQKGDIAEGYSVSREKKESFPLTVTSAQKNPTAFYLCASSIDWGGSSYNEQFFGPGTRLTVL.

This clone was found once. In DNA, the CDR3 is TGTGCCAGCAGTGAAGAAGACAGGGGAAGTAGGAATGAGCAGTTCTTC. This codes for CASSEEDRGSRNEQFF. This rearrangement joins TRBV6-1 to TRBJ2-1; 8 bases agree with TRBD1. Trimming removed 1 base from V and 7 bases from J; junction bases left unmatched: 9. This CDR3 has 16 amino acids. Per the germline V gene, CDR1 is MNHNS and CDR2 is SASEGT.

This sequence joins TRBV19 and TRBJ2-1; 11 positions agree with TRBD2. The V gene end was trimmed by 0 bases and the J gene end by 0 bases; junction bases not matched to a gene: 7. The germline gives CDR1 LNHDA, CDR2 SQIVND (reference sequence). The CDR3 length is 19 residues. CDR3 coding DNA: TGTGCCAGTAGTATAGAGCTAGCGGGAGGACCCGGCTCCTACAATGAGCAGTTCTTC. The encoded protein is CASSIELAGGPGSYNEQFF.

The sample holds a few counts of this clone. The chain has TRBV28 and TRBJ2-7; D perhaps matches TRBD1 (6 bases). Trimming left V 7 bases short and J 5 bases short, with 15 bases between. The CDR3 loop spans 13 amino acids. Germline CDR1 MDHEN, CDR2 SYDVKM. The CDR3 nucleotides read TGTGCCAGCACCTTGCGCAGGGGCCACGAGCAGTACTTC. Its translation: CASTLRRGHEQYF.

The chain uses TRBV2 and TRBJ2-5; D unclear. From germline, CDR1 is SNHLY and CDR2 FYNNEI. The CDR3 has 14 amino acids. Trimming pared 4 bases from V and 2 bases from J, leaving 11 bases between. The CDR3 protein is CASSGVSGQETQYF. CDR3 in DNA: TGTGCCAGCAGTGGGGTGTCAGGACAAGAGACCCAGTACTTC.

The chain is built from TRBV30 and TRBJ2-3; 9 bases are a match to TRBD2. Looked up from germline, CDR1 is GTSNPN and CDR2 is SVGIG (reference sequence). J gave up 4 bases and V 0 bases, and 8 bases lay outside the gene matches. The length of the CDR3 is 16 residues. The CDR3 loop is CAWSVLAGGPPDTQYF. In DNA, the CDR3 is TGTGCCTGGAGTGTACTGGCGGGAGGGCCTCCAGATACGCAGTATTTT. Full variable domain (missing parts from reference TRBV30 and TRBJ2-3): SQTIHQWPATLVQPVGSPLSLECTVEGTSNPNLYWYRQAAGRGLQLLFYSVGIGQISSEVPQNLSASRPQDRQFILSSKKLLLSDSGFYLCAWSVLAGGPPDTQYFGPGTRLTVL.

This clone was found many times. The chain links TRBV9 to TRBJ2-5; no reliable D call. The V gene's germline CDR1 is SGDLS and CDR2 YYNGEE. CDR3 length: 15 residues. Trimming shortened V by 0 bases and J by 2 bases, and 11 bases separated the two germline ends. The CDR3 sequence is CASSVGGRRQETQYF. Here the CDR3 DNA reads TGTGCCAGCAGCGTAGGCGGTCGCAGGCAAGAGACCCAGTACTTC.

The chain employs TRBV5-8 and TRBJ1-5; no clear D gene. Between the trimmed V and J ends, which lost 0 bases and 6 bases, there was a span of 13 bases. This CDR3 comprises 15 residues. Germline assignment: CDR1 SGHTS and CDR2 YDEGEE. Here the CDR3 reads CASSLDARARQPQHF. DNA for the CDR3: TGTGCCAGCAGCTTGGATGCCCGAGCACGTCAGCCCCAGCATTTT.

The V call is TRBV2, the J call TRBJ2-5, with 7 positions matching TRBD1. Germline loops: CDR1 SNHLY, CDR2 FYNNEI. This CDR3 spans 15 amino acids. V lost 5 bases to trimming and J lost 1 base; unmatched junction nucleotides: 7. CDR3 region: CASSRQGGSQETQYF. Here the CDR3 DNA reads TGTGCCAGCAGTCGACAGGGCGGATCCCAAGAGACCCAGTACTTC.

The rearrangement uses TRBV19 and TRBJ1-5; D unresolved. Germline CDR1 reads LNHDA; CDR2 reads SQIVND (reference sequence). The CDR3 is made up of 13 amino acids. V was pared by 4 bases and J by 6 bases, with 10 bases between. CDR3 protein: CASSTQRSQPQHF. CDR3 nucleotides: TGTGCCAGTAGTACCCAGAGAAGTCAGCCCCAGCATTTT.

Regarding this clone: Other DNA sequences in this sample translate to the same CDR3. The chain links TRBV10-3 to TRBJ2-1, with D perhaps TRBD2 (6 bases). Germline-derived CDR1 and CDR2 are ENHRY and SYGVKD. V lost 8 bases and J 10 bases, leaving 12 bases between the germline ends. CDR3 length: 11 amino acids. The CDR3 coding sequence is TGTGCCATCGGTGGCGGGAACGAGCAGTTCTTC. Residues: CAIGGGNEQFF.

This clone showed up just once. The J gene is TRBJ1-3, the V gene TRBV7-8; TRBD1 matches at 9 bases. This CDR3 is 16 amino acids long. V trimming: 5 bases; J trimming: 4 bases; junction bases outside the gene matches: 9. The germline gives CDR1 SGHVS, CDR2 FQNEAQ. CDR3 in DNA: TGTGCCAGCAGCCCGGGACAGGGAGCAAGAGGAAACACCATATATTTT. Residues: CASSPGQGARGNTIYF. The complete variable domain, with remaining parts taken from reference TRBV7-8 and TRBJ1-3, reads GAGVSQSPRYKVAKRGQDVALRCDPISGHVSLFWYQQALGQGPEFLTYFQNEAQLDKSGLPSDRFFAERPEGSVSTLKIQRTQQEDSAVYLCASSPGQGARGNTIYFGEGSWLTVV.

This chain uses TRBV19 with TRBJ2-7; 7 bases fit TRBD1. The CDR3 is 13 residues long. Germline V gene data show CDR1 as LNHDA and CDR2 as SQIVND (reference sequence). The trim removed 6 bases at V and 5 bases at J, leaving 7 bases unmatched. This CDR3 reads CASRETGTHEQYF. In DNA, the CDR3 is TGTGCCAGTAGGGAGACAGGGACGCACGAGCAGTACTTC.

On this clone itself: One base separates it from a far larger clone, so it is likely a read error. This same CDR3 is encoded by further DNA sequences in the sample. The rearrangement joins TRBV9 to TRBJ2-5; a possible D gene is TRBD2 (5 bases). CDR1 and CDR2 from the germline V gene are SGDLS and YYNGEE. Trimming took 3 bases from V and 5 from J, leaving 11 bases between them. The CDR3 length is 13 residues. CDR3 protein: CASSAQGGETQYF. DNA of the CDR3: TGTGCCAGCAGCGCCCAAGGCGGGGAGACCCAGTACTTC.

The chain couples TRBV4-1 to TRBJ1-2; 8 bases are a match to TRBD1. Germline V gene lookup returns CDR1 MGHRA and CDR2 YSYEKL. With V trimmed by 4 bases and J by 5 bases, 9 bases remained unmatched. The CDR3 is 15 residues long. The CDR3, as DNA: TGCGCCAGCAGCCGGCCGGGACAGGCGTTATATGGCTACACCTTC. Its protein is CASSRPGQALYGYTF.

The table lists this clone with a few counts. Other DNA sequences within the sample encode an identical CDR3. The V and J genes are TRBV11-2 and TRBJ2-7; unclear D gene. Trimming left V 1 base short and J 1 base short, with 2 bases between. Germline V gives CDR1 SGHAT, CDR2 FQNNGV. The CDR3 is 12 amino acids. CDR3 loop: CASSLGSYEQYF. The CDR3, as DNA: TGTGCCAGCAGCTTAGGGTCCTACGAGCAGTACTTC.

This rearrangement joins TRBV27 to TRBJ1-4; D is undetermined. This CDR3 region has 14 residues. Per germline, CDR1 MNHEY and CDR2 SMNVEV (reference sequence). The germline V and J ends were trimmed by 9 bases and 2 bases, with 13 bases remaining between them. The DNA of the CDR3 is TGTGCCAGTCGAATTACGGTGACTAATGAAAAACTGTTTTTT. It encodes CASRITVTNEKLFF. The entire variable domain, with the rest obtained from reference TRBV27 and TRBJ1-4, is as follows: EAQVTQNPRYLITVTGKKLTVTCSQNMNHEYMSWYRQDPGLGLRQIYYSMNVEVTDKGDVPEGYKVSRKEKRNFPLILESPSPNQTSLYFCASRITVTNEKLFFGSGTQLSVL.

CDR3 in amino acids: CASSPSGTTNEKLFF. Written as DNA, the CDR3 is TGTGCCAGCAGCCCCTCAGGGACAACTAATGAAAAACTGTTTTTT. The rearrangement uses TRBV2 and TRBJ1-4; maybe TRBD1 (5 bases). The CDR3 loop spans 15 amino acids. Germline V lookup: CDR1 SNHLY, CDR2 FYNNEI. With 6 bases removed from V and 0 bases from J, the gap between germline ends came to 11 bases.

This rearrangement joins TRBV19 to TRBJ1-1, with D perhaps matching TRBD1 (5 bases). Germline CDR1 LNHDA, CDR2 SQIVND (reference sequence). Trimming pared 1 base from V and 5 bases from J, leaving 8 bases between. The CDR3 totals 13 residues. CDR3: CASSIGRGTEAFF. The CDR3 DNA reads as TGTGCCAGTAGTATAGGGAGGGGAACTGAAGCTTTCTTT.

The rearrangement joins TRBV15 to TRBJ2-7, with a tentative D call TRBD1 (6 bases). Germline CDR1 is LNHNV and CDR2 is YYDKDF (reference sequence). CDR3 length equals 14 residues. V gave up 6 bases and J gave up 0 bases, with 12 bases separating them. CDR3 nucleotide sequence: TGTGCCACCAGTTTCACAGGGAGCTCCTACGAGCAGTACTTC. It yields the protein CATSFTGSSYEQYF.

The chain recombines TRBV28 with TRBJ2-7; 9 nucleotides align to TRBD2. Per the germline V gene, CDR1 is MDHEN and CDR2 is SYDVKM. The trim removed 4 bases at V and 3 bases at J, leaving 13 bases unmatched. The CDR3 is 17 amino acids. The CDR3 sequence: CASSSVGLAGNGYEQYF. CDR3 in DNA: TGTGCCAGCAGTTCGGTGGGCCTAGCGGGAAACGGCTACGAGCAGTACTTC.

The chain joins TRBV6-6 to TRBJ2-5, with 10 bases aligning to TRBD2. CDR3 length: 16 amino acids. Germline V CDR1 and CDR2: MNHNY, SVGAGI (reference sequence). The V segment lost 4 bases and the J segment 2 bases; nucleotides outside the gene matches: 7. CDR3 coding DNA: TGTGCCAGCAGTTCGTCTAGCGGGAGTTCACAAGAGACCCAGTACTTC. Its translation is CASSSSSGSSQETQYF.

This clone showed up just once. V usage is TRBV4-1 and J usage is TRBJ2-7; TRBD1 is a possible D gene (5 bases). Germline loops: CDR1 MGHRA, CDR2 YSYEKL. Trimming pared 1 base from V and 0 bases from J, leaving 10 bases between. The CDR3 totals 15 residues. This CDR3 reads CASSQGLDSSYEQYF. For the CDR3, the DNA is TGCGCCAGCAGCCAAGGTCTTGACAGCTCCTACGAGCAGTACTTC.